This entry lists 15 T cell receptor beta chains sequenced from one sample in a study of blood T cell repertoires in COVID-19. Clones were sequenced by immunoSEQ multiplex PCR, and TCRdb holds only the in-frame ones, with some missing. The repertoire holds around 40,000 clones, with around 74% as singletons. Input material: peripheral blood. The receptors shown here come from a man between 65 and 80 years old with acute or convalescent COVID-19.

The chain uses TRBV18 and TRBJ1-1; TRBD1 might be the D (6 bases). CDR1 is KGHSH and CDR2 is LQKENI in the germline V gene. V was pared by 6 bases and J by 0 bases, with 11 bases between. This CDR3 contains 14 residues. The CDR3 sequence: CASSITGLNTEAFF. The CDR3 coding sequence is TGTGCCAGCTCTATTACAGGGCTGAACACTGAAGCTTTCTTT.

The gene calls are TRBV5-1 and TRBJ1-4; a possible D gene is TRBD1 (6 bases). The CDR3 is made up of 15 amino acids. Germline lookup yields CDR1 SGHRS and CDR2 YFSETQ. With 3 bases removed from V and 4 bases from J, the gap between germline ends came to 13 bases. Here the CDR3 reads CASSSQGSGNEKLFF. CDR3 nucleotides: TGCGCCAGCAGCTCCCAGGGGTCGGGTAATGAAAAACTGTTTTTT.

The chain carries TRBV3-1 (or the pseudogene TRBV3-2) and TRBJ2-7; 11 nucleotides align to TRBD1. The V gene end was trimmed by 4 bases and the J gene end by 3 bases; junction bases not matched to a gene: 2. Germline V gene sequence: CDR1 LGHDT, CDR2 YNNKEL (reference sequence). The CDR3 spans 14 residues. CDR3: CASSPGTGGYEQYF. The CDR3 coding sequence is TGTGCCAGCAGCCCCGGGACAGGGGGCTACGAGCAGTACTTC.

V is TRBV28 and J is TRBJ1-2, with D possibly TRBD1 on 5 matching bases. CDR3 length equals 13 residues. The V end lost 2 bases, the J end lost 8 bases, and 12 bases lay between the germline ends. CDR1 is MDHEN and CDR2 is SYDVKM in the germline V gene. The CDR3 DNA reads TGTGCCAGCAGTTTAGGGCAAAGGGGCGGCTACACCTTC. Protein: CASSLGQRGGYTF.

The rearrangement links TRBV6-6 to TRBJ2-1; 12 nucleotides align to TRBD1. CDR3 size: 16 residues. CDR1 is MNHNY and CDR2 is SVGAGI in the germline V gene (reference sequence). Trimming took 0 bases from V and 8 from J; bases not matched to a gene: 5. The CDR3 sequence is CASSYSRDRGLDEQFF. The CDR3 DNA follows: TGTGCCAGCAGTTACTCCCGGGACAGGGGGCTGGATGAGCAGTTCTTC.

V and J are TRBV7-3 and TRBJ2-7; the match to TRBD1 covers 9 bases. With 5 bases clipped from V and 6 bases from J, the junction kept 2 bases outside the gene matches. The CDR3 loop spans 12 amino acids. Germline values: CDR1 SGHTA, CDR2 FQGTGA. The CDR3 protein is CASSATGGEQYF. The CDR3 DNA reads as TGTGCCAGCAGCGCGACAGGGGGCGAGCAGTACTTC.

This chain joins TRBV6-6 and TRBJ1-3; no firm D call. Germline V lookup: CDR1 MNHNY, CDR2 SVGAGI (reference sequence). Trimming pared 5 bases from V and 0 bases from J, leaving 8 bases between. This CDR3 contains 14 residues. CDR3 sequence: CASSPSSSGNTIYF. The CDR3 DNA follows: TGTGCCAGCAGTCCTTCGAGCTCTGGAAACACCATATATTTT.

A remark on this clone: The junction departs from germline at one end; a sequencing error may be responsible. The chain uses TRBV7-7 and TRBJ2-5; D possibly corresponds to TRBD2 (6 bases). The CDR3 runs 15 residues. Germline-derived CDR1 and CDR2 are SSHAT and FNYEAQ (reference sequence). The CDR3 sequence: CASSPRTGDSETQYF. Here the CDR3 DNA reads TGTGCTAGCAGCCCCCGGACGGGAGATTCGGAGACCCAGTACTTC.

The rearrangement joins TRBV5-1 to TRBJ1-6; weak D call: TRBD1 (6 bases). This CDR3 region has 16 residues. The ends were cut back, 0 bases at V and 10 bases at J, with 17 bases in the middle. The germline gives CDR1 SGHRS, CDR2 YFSETQ. The CDR3 reads CASSLATTGSSSPLHF. The CDR3 nucleotides read TGCGCCAGCAGCTTGGCGACCACAGGGAGTAGCTCACCCCTCCACTTT.

This chain connects TRBV7-9 to TRBJ2-7, with D uncertain. Germline assignment: CDR1 SEHNR and CDR2 FQNEAQ (reference sequence). This CDR3 comprises 14 residues. Deletions cut 7 bases from V and 3 bases from J, with 16 bases between. The DNA for the CDR3 is TGTGCCAGCATTCGAGGATCCGGTGTCTACGAGCAGTACTTC. It is translated as CASIRGSGVYEQYF.

V and J are TRBV10-2 and TRBJ2-1; TRBD2 matches 9 bases. The V gene end was trimmed by 8 bases and the J gene end by 7 bases; junction bases not matched to a gene: 9. Germline CDR1 reads WSHSY; CDR2 reads SAAADI. The CDR3 contains 14 residues. The CDR3 is CASCEVAGVNEQFF. In DNA, the CDR3 is TGCGCCAGCTGCGAGGTAGCGGGAGTTAATGAGCAGTTCTTC.

This clone has only a few counts. The chain has TRBV19 and TRBJ1-5; TRBD1 is a possible D gene (5 bases). The V gene's germline CDR1 is LNHDA and CDR2 SQIVND (reference sequence). The CDR3 has 13 amino acids. V lost 7 bases and J 6 bases, leaving 13 bases between the germline ends. CDR3 residues: CASNPGGIQPQHF. The DNA of the CDR3 is TGTGCCAGTAACCCCGGGGGAATTCAGCCCCAGCATTTT. Combining the CDR3 with reference TRBV19 and TRBJ1-5 gives the whole variable domain DGGITQSPKYLFRKEGQNVTLSCEQNLNHDAMYWYRQDPGQGLRLIYYSQIVNDFQKGDIAEGYSVSREKKESFPLTVTSAQKNPTAFYLCASNPGGIQPQHFGDGTRLSIL.

The rearrangement joins TRBV9 to TRBJ1-4; a possible D gene is TRBD1 (6 bases). The V end was cut by 3 bases, the J end by 3 bases, with 12 bases between. This CDR3 region has 15 residues. Germline V gene lookup returns CDR1 SGDLS and CDR2 YYNGEE. The DNA for the CDR3 is TGTGCCAGCAGCGCCGAGACAGGCGCTAATGAAAAACTGTTTTTT. It translates to CASSAETGANEKLFF. The whole variable domain, remainder taken from reference TRBV9 and TRBJ1-4, is DSGVTQTPKHLITATGQRVTLRCSPRSGDLSVYWYQQSLDQGLQFLIQYYNGEERAKGNILERFSAQQFPDLHSELNLSSLELGDSALYFCASSAETGANEKLFFGSGTQLSVL.

This sequence joins TRBV28 and TRBJ1-1; D is possibly TRBD1 (5 bases). V lost 4 bases, J lost 1 base, and 13 bases lay in between. Germline CDR1 is MDHEN and CDR2 is SYDVKM. The CDR3 runs to 15 residues. The CDR3 DNA reads TGTGCCAGCAGTTCCTGGGGCGGACAGAACACTGAAGCTTTCTTT. Translating it yields CASSSWGGQNTEAFF.

V usage is TRBV7-6 and J usage is TRBJ2-5; 8 bases agree with TRBD1. In germline, CDR1 is SGHVS, CDR2 FNYEAQ. The CDR3 runs to 16 residues. J was trimmed by 1 base and V by 1 base; bases with no gene match: 5. The CDR3 sequence: CASSLGVGTGQETQYF. In DNA form, the CDR3 reads TGTGCCAGCAGCTTAGGGGTCGGGACAGGCCAAGAGACCCAGTACTTC.